This T cell receptor (beta chain) was documented in a study of OX40 agonist ivuxolimab in advanced cancers. CDR1 is SGHTA and CDR2 is FQGNSA in the germline V gene. The CDR3 extends over 17 amino acids. V was trimmed by 0 bases and J by 0 bases, leaving 11 bases between them. Using immunoSEQ multiplex PCR, the repertoire was profiled, and TCRdb retains in-frame clones only, with some absent. The data show fewer than 90,000 clones, around 84% seen once. The specimen comprised CD4+ or CD8+ T cells sorted from blood, sampled in a trial of the OX40 agonist ivuxolimab. This TCR came from an adult with an advanced solid tumor such as melanoma, head and neck, liver or kidney cancer. The chain links TRBV7-2 to TRBJ1-4; weak D call: TRBD1 (5 bases). The CDR3, as DNA: TGTGCCAGCAGCTTAGCGGGGCCCAGTGCAACTAATGAAAAACTGTTTTTT. This sequence encodes CASSLAGPSATNEKLFF.